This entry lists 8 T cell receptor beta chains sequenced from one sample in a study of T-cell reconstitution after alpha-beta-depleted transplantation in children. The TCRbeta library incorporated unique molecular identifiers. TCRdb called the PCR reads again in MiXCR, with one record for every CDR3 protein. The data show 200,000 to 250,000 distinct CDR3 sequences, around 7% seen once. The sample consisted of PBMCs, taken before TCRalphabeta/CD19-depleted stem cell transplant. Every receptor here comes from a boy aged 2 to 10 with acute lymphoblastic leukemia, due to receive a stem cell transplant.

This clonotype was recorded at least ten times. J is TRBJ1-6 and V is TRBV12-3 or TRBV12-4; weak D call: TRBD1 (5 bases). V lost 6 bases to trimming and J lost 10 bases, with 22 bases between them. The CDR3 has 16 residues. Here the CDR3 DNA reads TGTGCCAGCAGGGAGGGACGGACATGGTTGGGCTCACCCCTCCACTTT. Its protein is CASREGRTWLGSPLHF.

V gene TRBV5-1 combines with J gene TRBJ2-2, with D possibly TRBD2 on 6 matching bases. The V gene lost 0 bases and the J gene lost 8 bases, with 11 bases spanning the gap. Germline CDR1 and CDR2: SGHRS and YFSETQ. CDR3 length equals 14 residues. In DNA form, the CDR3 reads TGCGCCAGCAGCTTGGTAGAGGGGACTGGGGAGCTGTTTTTT. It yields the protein CASSLVEGTGELFF. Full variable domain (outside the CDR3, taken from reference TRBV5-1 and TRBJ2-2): KAGVTQTPRYLIKTRGQQVTLSCSPISGHRSVSWYQQTPGQGLQFLFEYFSETQRNKGNFPGRFSGRQFSNSRSEMNVSTLELGDSALYLCASSLVEGTGELFFGEGSRLTVL.

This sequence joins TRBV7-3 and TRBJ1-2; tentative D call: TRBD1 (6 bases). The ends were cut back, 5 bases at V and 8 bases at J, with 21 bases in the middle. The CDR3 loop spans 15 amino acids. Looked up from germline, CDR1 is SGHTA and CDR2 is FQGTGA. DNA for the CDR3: TGTGCCAGCAGCCTCCAGGGGCGAAGGATAGAGGGCTACACCTTC. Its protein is CASSLQGRRIEGYTF.

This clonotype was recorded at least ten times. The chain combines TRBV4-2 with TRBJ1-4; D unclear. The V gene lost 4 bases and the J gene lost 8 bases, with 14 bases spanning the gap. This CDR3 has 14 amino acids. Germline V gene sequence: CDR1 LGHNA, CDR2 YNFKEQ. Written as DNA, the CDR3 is TGTGCCAGCAGCCGCGGATACGATTCGGAAAAACTGTTTTTT. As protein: CASSRGYDSEKLFF.

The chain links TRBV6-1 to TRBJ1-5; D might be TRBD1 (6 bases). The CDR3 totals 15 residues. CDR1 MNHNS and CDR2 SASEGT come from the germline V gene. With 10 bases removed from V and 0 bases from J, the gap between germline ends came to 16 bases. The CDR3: CATHREGYSNQPQHF. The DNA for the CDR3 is TGTGCCACCCACAGGGAGGGCTATAGCAATCAGCCCCAGCATTTT.

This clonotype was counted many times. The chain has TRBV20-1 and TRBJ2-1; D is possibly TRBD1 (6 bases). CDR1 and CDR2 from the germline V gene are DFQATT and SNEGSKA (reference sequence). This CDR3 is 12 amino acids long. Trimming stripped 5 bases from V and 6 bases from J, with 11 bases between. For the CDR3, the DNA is TGCAGTGCTCAGGGGCTACGCAATGAGCAGTTCTTC. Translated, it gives CSAQGLRNEQFF.

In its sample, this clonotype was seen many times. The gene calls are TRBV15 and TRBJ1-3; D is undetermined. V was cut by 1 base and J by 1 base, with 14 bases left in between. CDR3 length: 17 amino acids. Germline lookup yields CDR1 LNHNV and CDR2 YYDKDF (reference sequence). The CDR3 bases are TGTGCCACCAGCAGAGTATGGAGGAAGGTATCTGGAAACACCATATATTTT. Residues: CATSRVWRKVSGNTIYF.

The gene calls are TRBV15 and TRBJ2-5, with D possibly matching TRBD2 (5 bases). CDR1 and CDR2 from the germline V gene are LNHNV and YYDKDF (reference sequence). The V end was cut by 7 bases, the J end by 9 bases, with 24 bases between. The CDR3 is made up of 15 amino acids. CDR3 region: CATTEGNTKRSPQYF. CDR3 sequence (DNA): TGTGCCACCACCGAGGGCAACACGAAAAGGTCGCCCCAGTACTTC. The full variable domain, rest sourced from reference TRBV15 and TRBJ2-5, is DAMVIQNPRYQVTQFGKPVTLSCSQTLNHNVMYWYQQKSSQAPKLLFHYYDKDFNNEADTPDNFQSRRPNTSFCFLDIRSPGLGDTAMYLCATTEGNTKRSPQYFGPGTRLLVL.